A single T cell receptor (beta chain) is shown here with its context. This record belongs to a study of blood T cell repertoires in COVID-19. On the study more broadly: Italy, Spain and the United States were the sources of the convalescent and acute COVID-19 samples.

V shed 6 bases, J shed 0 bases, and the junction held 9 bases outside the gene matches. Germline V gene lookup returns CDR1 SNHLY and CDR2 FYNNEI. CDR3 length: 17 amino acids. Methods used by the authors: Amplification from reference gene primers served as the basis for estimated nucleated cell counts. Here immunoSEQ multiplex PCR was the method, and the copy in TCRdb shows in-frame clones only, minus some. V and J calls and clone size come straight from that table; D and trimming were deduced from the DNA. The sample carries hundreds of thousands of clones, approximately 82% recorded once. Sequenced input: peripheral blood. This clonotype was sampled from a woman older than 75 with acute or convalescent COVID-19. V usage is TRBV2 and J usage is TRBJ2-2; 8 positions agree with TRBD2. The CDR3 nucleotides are TGTGCCAGCAGGTCGACTAGCGCCCACTCGAACACCGGGGAGCTGTTTTTT. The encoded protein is CASRSTSAHSNTGELFF.